A single sample gave rise to the 31 T cell receptor beta chains below, sequenced in a study of blood T cells in healthy people across ages. A second about 7 to 11 cycle PCR used barcoded and J-beta primers. TCRdb called the 5' RACE reads again in MiXCR, with one record for every CDR3 protein. The data contain roughly 830,000 distinct CDR3 sequences, roughly 60% of them singletons. Specimen: blood. The receptors were sampled from a man between 25 and 39 years old in good health.

Details on this clonotype: This sequence may be a read error, since a much larger clone differs from it by one base. J is TRBJ2-1 and V is TRBV29-1; D is unresolved. Germline lookup yields CDR1 SQVTM and CDR2 ANQGSEA. The CDR3 sequence is 12 residues long. Trimming took 1 base from V and 10 from J, leaving 11 bases between them. The CDR3 reads CSVEAIGREQFF. DNA of the CDR3: TGCAGCGTTGAAGCAATTGGACGAGAGCAGTTCTTC.

The chain uses TRBV20-1 and TRBJ2-5; D is possibly TRBD1 (5 bases). Deletions cut 5 bases from V and 6 bases from J, with 13 bases between. The germline CDR1 and CDR2 sequences are DFQATT and SNEGSKA (reference sequence). CDR3 size: 12 residues. This CDR3 reads CSAPQRGKTQYF. The CDR3 DNA reads TGCAGTGCTCCCCAAAGGGGCAAGACCCAGTACTTC.

The chain couples TRBV2 to TRBJ2-2, with D hard to call. Between the trimmed V and J ends, which lost 2 bases and 7 bases, there was a span of 17 bases. Germline loops: CDR1 SNHLY, CDR2 FYNNEI. The CDR3 consists of 16 residues. CDR3 region: CASSETVVGPVGELFF. CDR3 DNA sequence: TGTGCCAGCAGTGAAACGGTGGTAGGGCCGGTCGGGGAGCTGTTTTTT. Complete variable domain (other parts from reference TRBV2 and TRBJ2-2): EPEVTQTPSHQVTQMGQEVILRCVPISNHLYFYWYRQILGQKVEFLVSFYNNEISEKSEIFDDQFSVERPDGSNFTLKIRSTKLEDSAMYFCASSETVVGPVGELFFGEGSRLTVL.

This clonotype was observed a few times. This chain connects TRBV7-8 to TRBJ1-5; tentative D call: TRBD1 (5 bases). Between the trimmed V and J ends, which lost 6 bases and 5 bases, there was a span of 14 bases. This CDR3 is 14 amino acids long. Germline CDR1 SGHVS, CDR2 FQNEAQ. The CDR3 nucleotides are TGTGCCAGCAGGGGACCTGGCGGAGATCAGCCCCAGCATTTT. It yields the protein CASRGPGGDQPQHF. Full variable domain (remainder filled in from reference TRBV7-8 and TRBJ1-5): GAGVSQSPRYKVAKRGQDVALRCDPISGHVSLFWYQQALGQGPEFLTYFQNEAQLDKSGLPSDRFFAERPEGSVSTLKIQRTQQEDSAVYLCASRGPGGDQPQHFGDGTRLSIL.

The rearrangement links TRBV6-5 to TRBJ2-7, with 12 positions matching TRBD2. CDR1 and CDR2 (germline): MNHEY, SVGAGI. This CDR3 region has 16 residues. Trimming cost V 6 bases and J 3 bases; bases outside gene matches: 9. The CDR3 DNA is TGTGCCAGCAGGGAGATCCTAGCGGGGGGGCTCTACGAGCAGTACTTC. Translation: CASREILAGGLYEQYF.

The rearrangement uses TRBV7-9 and TRBJ2-3; D gene ambiguous. CDR1 is SEHNR, CDR2 FQNEAQ, per germline (reference sequence). Between the trimmed V and J ends, which lost 2 bases and 3 bases, there was a span of 9 bases. The CDR3 consists of 14 residues. CDR3 protein: CASSLLKGTDTQYF. DNA for the CDR3: TGTGCCAGCAGCTTACTTAAGGGTACAGATACGCAGTATTTT.

The J gene is TRBJ2-5, the V gene TRBV4-1, with 7 bases fitting TRBD1. The DNA end is a closer match to TRBJ2-7, so the J assignment may be wrong. This CDR3 spans 16 amino acids. Germline CDR1 reads MGHRA; CDR2 reads YSYEKL. The CDR3 DNA reads as TGCGCCAGCAGCCAAGGTGAGACAGGGTCATTCTACGAGCAGTACTTC. Protein: CASSQGETGSFYEQYF.

This clonotype has just one count. The chain links TRBV6-2 or TRBV6-3 to TRBJ1-1, with TRBD1 matching over 7 bases. The length of the CDR3 is 14 residues. The ends lost 7 bases at V and 8 bases at J; junction bases unmatched: 13. Per the germline V gene, CDR1 is MNHEY and CDR2 is SVGEGT. CDR3: CASIRGTVMAEAFF. The CDR3 DNA reads as TGTGCCAGCATCAGGGGGACAGTTATGGCGGAAGCTTTCTTT.

The gene calls are TRBV3-1 and TRBJ2-4, with 8 bases aligning to TRBD2. The DNA end is a closer match to TRBJ2-5, so the J assignment may be wrong. The CDR3 runs to 16 residues. CDR1 and CDR2 from the germline V gene are LGHDT and YNNKEL (reference sequence). The CDR3 DNA sequence: TGTGCCAGCAGCCTCCGCCGGGAGGGGCGGTGGGAGACCCAGTACTTC. Protein product: CASSLRREGRWETQYF.

The count of this clonotype is one. V is TRBV9 and J is TRBJ2-7; a possible D gene is TRBD1 (6 bases). The DNA end is more similar to TRBJ2-5, so the J call may be wrong. The CDR3 sequence is 16 residues long. Germline-derived CDR1 and CDR2 are SGDLS and YYNGEE. CDR3 in amino acids: CASSEQGMGSRETQYF. CDR3 coding DNA: TGTGCCAGCAGCGAACAGGGTATGGGGAGTAGGGAGACCCAGTACTTC.

The CDR3 region has the DNA TGTGCCAGCACCCTACACAGGGGGGCCCCAAACACTGAAGCTTTCTTT. It encodes CASTLHRGAPNTEAFF. The chain employs TRBV6-5 and TRBJ1-1; 8 nucleotides agree with TRBD1. CDR3 length: 16 amino acids. The germline gives CDR1 MNHEY, CDR2 SVGAGI. Losses at the gene ends were 7 bases for V and 2 bases for J; bases not matched to a gene: 12.

This chain links TRBV2 with TRBJ1-1; TRBD1 might be the D (5 bases). V was shortened by 2 bases and J by 1 base, with 8 bases between the two germline ends. Germline V gene sequence: CDR1 SNHLY, CDR2 FYNNEI. This CDR3 has 14 amino acids. CDR3 nucleotides: TGTGCCAGCAGTGAACGGGGCAGGAACACTGAAGCTTTCTTT. Amino acids: CASSERGRNTEAFF.

The CDR3 bases are TGTGCCAGCAGCTTTAAGGACGGAGAGCAGTACTTC. This codes for CASSFKDGEQYF. The chain has TRBV7-2 and TRBJ2-5; D not resolved. The CDR3 has 12 amino acids. In germline, CDR1 is SGHTA, CDR2 FQGNSA. Trimming cost V 3 bases and J 11 bases, with 13 bases left between them.

The J gene is TRBJ2-7, the V gene TRBV7-3, with a possible D match to TRBD1 (6 bases). CDR3 length: 12 residues. The V end lost 8 bases, the J end lost 7 bases, and 15 bases lay between the germline ends. CDR1 and CDR2 from the germline V gene are SGHTA and FQGTGA. The CDR3, as DNA: TGTGCCAGCGGGTACAGGGACAATGAGCAGTACTTC. Residues: CASGYRDNEQYF. The variable domain in full, with the rest retrieved from reference TRBV7-3 and TRBJ2-7, is GAGVSQTPSNKVTEKGKYVELRCDPISGHTALYWYRQSLGQGPEFLIYFQGTGAADDSGLPNDRFFAVRPEGSVSTLKIQRTERGDSAVYLCASGYRDNEQYFGPGTRLTVT.

CDR3 nucleotide sequence: TGTGCCAGCAGCCCCCTGGCAGGGTCGGATCAGCCCCAGCATTTT. Protein product: CASSPLAGSDQPQHF. The rearrangement uses TRBV12-3 or TRBV12-4 and TRBJ1-5; possible D gene TRBD1, 5 bases. The ends were cut back, 6 bases at V and 5 bases at J, with 17 bases in the middle. The CDR3 contains 15 residues.

The chain uses TRBV7-2 and TRBJ2-7; the D is unclear. Germline V gene lookup returns CDR1 SGHTA and CDR2 FQGNSA. The CDR3 length is 14 residues. V was cut by 0 bases and J by 3 bases, with 9 bases left in between. As DNA, the CDR3 is TGTGCCAGCAGCTTAGCGGGGATGATCTACGAGCAGTACTTC. Residues: CASSLAGMIYEQYF.

The chain is built from TRBV7-9 and TRBJ1-2; D is undetermined. Germline V gives CDR1 SEHNR, CDR2 FQNEAQ (reference sequence). V lost 1 base to trimming and J lost 0 bases, with 15 bases between them. This CDR3 spans 17 amino acids. In nucleotides, the CDR3 is TGTGCCAGCAGCTTAGGCATAATTGGGTTACCTAACTATGGCTACACCTTC. As protein: CASSLGIIGLPNYGYTF.

The V call is TRBV4-1, the J call TRBJ2-3, with 8 nucleotides matching TRBD2. The trim removed 2 bases at V and 5 bases at J, leaving 9 bases unmatched. Germline V gives CDR1 MGHRA, CDR2 YSYEKL. The CDR3 extends over 16 amino acids. Here the CDR3 DNA reads TGCGCCAGCAGCCAACCAAGGGAGACTAGCGAAGATACGCAGTATTTT. The encoded protein is CASSQPRETSEDTQYF.

The gene calls are TRBV5-6 and TRBJ2-5; no reliable D call. The CDR3 has 11 amino acids. In germline, CDR1 is SGHDT, CDR2 YYEEEE. Trimming took 2 bases from V and 7 from J, leaving 6 bases between them. CDR3 region: CASSFEATQYF. The CDR3 DNA is TGTGCCAGCAGCTTTGAGGCGACCCAGTACTTC.

The chain couples TRBV29-1 to TRBJ1-1; possibly TRBD1 for D (6 bases). Germline CDR1 SQVTM, CDR2 ANQGSEA. The CDR3 contains 12 residues. V was pared by 4 bases and J by 5 bases, with 11 bases between. For the CDR3, the DNA is TGCAGCGTTGGACAGGTCAGGACTGAAGCTTTCTTT. Encoded protein: CSVGQVRTEAFF.

The V and J genes are TRBV20-1 and TRBJ1-2, with D maybe TRBD1 (5 bases). Germline values: CDR1 DFQATT, CDR2 SNEGSKA (reference sequence). The CDR3 totals 15 residues. Trimming cost V 3 bases and J 0 bases, with 14 bases left between them. The DNA for the CDR3 is TGCAGTGCTAGGCAGACAGAATATCCTAACTATGGCTACACCTTC. This encodes CSARQTEYPNYGYTF.

The J gene is TRBJ2-7, the V gene TRBV29-1; TRBD1 agrees at 12 bases. The germline CDR1 and CDR2 sequences are SQVTM and ANQGSEA. This CDR3 has 14 residues. Losses at the gene ends were 7 bases for V and 5 bases for J; bases not matched to a gene: 9. CDR3 coding DNA: TGCAGCGCAGGGGGGGGACAGGGGGCGGACGAGCAGTACTTC. This codes for CSAGGGQGADEQYF.

The chain employs TRBV20-1 and TRBJ2-7, with 7 bases that match TRBD1. The CDR3 runs to 12 residues. The V segment lost 3 bases and the J segment 3 bases; nucleotides outside the gene matches: 2. Per germline, CDR1 DFQATT and CDR2 SNEGSKA (reference sequence). The CDR3, as DNA: TGCAGTGCTAGGTCAGGGGGCTACGAGCAGTACTTC. This gives the protein CSARSGGYEQYF.

The chain carries TRBV28 and TRBJ2-3; a possible D gene is TRBD1 (6 bases). The CDR3 length is 12 residues. The V end lost 8 bases, the J end lost 5 bases, and 11 bases lay between the germline ends. CDR1 and CDR2 from the germline V gene are MDHEN and SYDVKM. Written as DNA, the CDR3 is TGTGCCAGCGCTTCAGGGGTAGATACGCAGTATTTT. Protein product: CASASGVDTQYF.

V and J are TRBV29-1 and TRBJ2-7, with TRBD2 matching over 11 bases. This CDR3 is 16 amino acids long. V shed 3 bases, J shed 0 bases, and the junction held 7 bases outside the gene matches. Germline V lookup: CDR1 SQVTM, CDR2 ANQGSEA. CDR3 DNA sequence: TGCAGCGTTGAGGGACTAGCGGATGCAGGCTCCTACGAGCAGTACTTC. Its translation is CSVEGLADAGSYEQYF.

There are a few counts of this clonotype. The CDR3 DNA reads as TGCAGTGCTAGAGAGGCGGTGCGACAAGAGACCCAGTACTTC. Protein: CSAREAVRQETQYF. The chain combines TRBV20-1 with TRBJ2-5; no clear D gene. This CDR3 contains 14 residues. In germline, CDR1 is DFQATT, CDR2 SNEGSKA (reference sequence). Trimming pared 0 bases from V and 2 bases from J, leaving 10 bases between.

V and J are TRBV6-1 and TRBJ2-3, with TRBD2 identical over 8 bases. V was clipped by 0 bases and J by 2 bases; unmatched bases: 10. The germline CDR1 and CDR2 sequences are MNHNS and SASEGT. The CDR3 extends over 18 amino acids. This CDR3 is CASSEAGGAGVLTDTQYF. In DNA, the CDR3 is TGTGCCAGCAGTGAAGCCGGGGGGGCGGGGGTGCTCACAGATACGCAGTATTTT.

CDR3 sequence reads: CASSQVEGQVKNEQFF. The CDR3 DNA reads as TGCGCCAGCAGCCAAGTCGAGGGACAGGTGAAGAATGAGCAGTTCTTC. This sequence joins TRBV4-3 and TRBJ2-1; 8 bases are a match to TRBD1. From germline, CDR1 is LGHNA and CDR2 YSLEER. The CDR3 has 16 amino acids. Trimming took 1 base from V and 7 from J; bases not matched to a gene: 9.

CDR3 sequence: CASTPRPQGTTGANVLTF. CDR3 nucleotide sequence: TGTGCCAGCACCCCTAGACCGCAGGGGACCACTGGGGCCAACGTCCTGACTTTC. V usage is TRBV6-2 or TRBV6-3 and J usage is TRBJ2-6; maybe TRBD1 (6 bases). Trimming stripped 7 bases from V and 2 bases from J, with 21 bases between. The CDR3 runs 18 residues. Germline values: CDR1 MNHEY, CDR2 SVGEGT.

This clonotype was detected only a few times. This rearrangement joins TRBV5-1 to TRBJ2-3; TRBD1 agrees at 7 bases. The J segment lost 0 bases and the V segment lost 4 bases, leaving 11 bases of the junction unmatched. The length of the CDR3 is 17 residues. Germline loops: CDR1 SGHRS, CDR2 YFSETQ. CDR3 region: CASSVPLDRASTDTQYF. For the CDR3, the DNA is TGCGCCAGCAGCGTCCCGTTAGACAGGGCTAGCACAGATACGCAGTATTTT.

The chain recombines TRBV9 with TRBJ2-7; perhaps TRBD1 as D (6 bases). The J call may be incorrect, as the DNA end agrees better with TRBJ2-5. The CDR3 is 14 amino acids. Germline V gene sequence: CDR1 SGDLS, CDR2 YYNGEE. In nucleotides, the CDR3 is TGTGCCAGCAGCGTAGACGGACAGAAAGAGACCCAGTACTTC. Translating it yields CASSVDGQKETQYF.